This paragraph reports one T cell receptor beta chain. The antigen remains unidentified. Unique molecular identifiers were incorporated when the TCRbeta library was constructed. One entry per CDR3 protein results from TCRdb running MiXCR on the PCR reads. The table has about a million distinct CDR3 sequences, about 30% seen once. These data originate in a study of T-cell reconstitution after alpha-beta-depleted transplantation in children. Overall study results and limits: Newly made T cells mostly supplied T-cell counts and diversity one year after transplant.

This TCR was sampled from a boy under two years old who had a stem cell transplant for SCID, so the T cells may come from the graft donor. The sample was PBMCs, mostly from graft donor cells, taken 360 days after TCRalphabeta/CD19-depleted stem cell transplant.

DNA of the CDR3: TGCAGCGTCGGCACAGGGATAGGGGGCGAGCAGTACTTC. This encodes CSVGTGIGGEQYF. The chain carries TRBV29-1 and TRBJ2-7, with D possibly TRBD1 on 6 matching bases. The CDR3 loop spans 13 amino acids. V was trimmed by 6 bases and J by 6 bases, leaving 18 bases between them. The V gene's germline CDR1 is SQVTM and CDR2 ANQGSEA.